This T cell receptor beta chain was sequenced in a study of CXCR3-negative and CXCR3-positive naive CD8 T cells. General study points: More hydrophobic TRB CDR3s occurred in CXCR3-positive than in CXCR3-negative naive cells.

Note on this clonotype: Its antigen is still unknown.

UMI-labeled 5' RACE TRB cDNA libraries were prepared from the cells. TCRdb reprocessed the 5' RACE reads, with one entry per CDR3 protein and no DNA. Recorded for this sample: 80,000 to 100,000 distinct CDR3 sequences. The germline gives CDR1 SQVTM, CDR2 ANQGSEA. The CDR3 is 16 residues long. The TCR comes from a human donor in good health. Some clones in this sample may be carry-over from other donors' samples. The chain links TRBV29-1 to TRBJ1-2; TCRdb returns TRBD1, unconfirmable since there is no DNA. Sequences were obtained from naive CXCR3+ CD8+ T cells from blood. Documented subset: CD45RO-CCR7+CD27+CD95- naive CD8+ T cells expressing CXCR3 (TNR3+). The CDR3 is CSVGNEGAVGDRGYTF.